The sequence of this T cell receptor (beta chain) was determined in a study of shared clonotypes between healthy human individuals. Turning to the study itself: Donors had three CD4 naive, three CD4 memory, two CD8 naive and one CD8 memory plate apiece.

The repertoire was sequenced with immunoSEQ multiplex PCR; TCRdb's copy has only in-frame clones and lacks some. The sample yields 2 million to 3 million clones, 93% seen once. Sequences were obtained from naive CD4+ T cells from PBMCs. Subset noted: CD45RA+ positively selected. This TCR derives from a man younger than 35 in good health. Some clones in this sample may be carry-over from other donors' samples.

CDR3 region: CASSETGTNEKLFF. The CDR3 bases are TGTGCCAGCAGCGAGACAGGTACTAATGAAAAACTGTTTTTT. V and J are TRBV9 and TRBJ1-4, with D possibly matching TRBD1 (6 bases). CDR1 and CDR2 from the germline V gene are SGDLS and YYNGEE. This CDR3 is built from 14 residues. The V end was cut by 3 bases, the J end by 2 bases, with 8 bases between.